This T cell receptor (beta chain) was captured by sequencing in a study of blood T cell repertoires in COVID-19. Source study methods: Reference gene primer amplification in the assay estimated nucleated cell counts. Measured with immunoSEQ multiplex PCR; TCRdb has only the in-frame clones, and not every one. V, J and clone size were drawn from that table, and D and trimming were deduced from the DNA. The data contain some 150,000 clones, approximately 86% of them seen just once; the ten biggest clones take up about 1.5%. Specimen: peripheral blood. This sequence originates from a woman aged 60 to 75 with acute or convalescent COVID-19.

CDR3 DNA sequence: TGCGCCAGCAGCTTGGGCCGGGTAAACTATGGCTACACCTTC. Translated, it gives CASSLGRVNYGYTF. The chain has TRBV5-1 and TRBJ1-2; D remains ambiguous. The V gene lost 0 bases and the J gene lost 2 bases, with 8 bases spanning the gap. CDR1 SGHRS and CDR2 YFSETQ come from the germline V gene. The CDR3 spans 14 residues. Full variable domain (missing parts from reference TRBV5-1 and TRBJ1-2): KAGVTQTPRYLIKTRGQQVTLSCSPISGHRSVSWYQQTPGQGLQFLFEYFSETQRNKGNFPGRFSGRQFSNSRSEMNVSTLELGDSALYLCASSLGRVNYGYTFGSGTRLTVV.